Sequencing of this T cell receptor beta chain was carried out in a study of Ad26.COV2.S vaccination and SARS-CoV-2 variants. Study summary: Into the muscle, Ad26.COV2.S was dosed once or twice, 56 days apart.

Treatment defined: around 19 received Ad26.COV2.S at low or high dose, single or two shots; roughly 5 received placebo; per-sample allocation not given. After the first vaccine or placebo injection, samples were drawn on day 63. It was Wuhan-strain SARS-CoV-2 spike that the Ad26 vaccine vector expressed. With respect to this clone: What it binds is unknown.

V lost 2 bases and J lost 0, with 7 bases in between. CDR1 SGHTA and CDR2 FQGTGA come from the germline V gene. This CDR3 region has 14 residues. General observations from the study: The analyses of TCR breadth and depth may have understated the size of total T cell responses. For non-spike TCRs, breadth in vaccine recipients resembled that in placebo recipients.

Clones were read by immunoSEQ multiplex PCR, and TCRdb kept only the in-frame ones, dropping some. The profile shows about 450,000 clones, nearly 90% of them singletons. Sequenced material: peripheral blood, taken in a trial of Ad26.COV2.S vaccine versus placebo. The receptor was isolated from a person between 18 and 59 years old who received the Ad26.COV2.S COVID-19 vaccine or a placebo. The chain couples TRBV7-3 to TRBJ1-1, with D maybe TRBD1 (6 bases). The CDR3 DNA is TGTGCCAGCAGCTTACAGGGGATGAACACTGAAGCTTTCTTT. This gives the protein CASSLQGMNTEAFF.